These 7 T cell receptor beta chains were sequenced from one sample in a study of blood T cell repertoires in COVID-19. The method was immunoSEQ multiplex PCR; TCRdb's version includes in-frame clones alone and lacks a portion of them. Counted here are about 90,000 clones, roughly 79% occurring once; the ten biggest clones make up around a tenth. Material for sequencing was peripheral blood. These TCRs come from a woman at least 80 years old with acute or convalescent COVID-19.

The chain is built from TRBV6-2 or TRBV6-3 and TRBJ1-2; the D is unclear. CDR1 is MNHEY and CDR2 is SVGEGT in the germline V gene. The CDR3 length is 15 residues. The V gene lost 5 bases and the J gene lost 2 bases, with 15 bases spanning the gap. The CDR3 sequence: CASSRTAGVNYGYTF. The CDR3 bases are TGTGCCAGCAGTCGGACGGCGGGCGTAAACTATGGCTACACCTTC.

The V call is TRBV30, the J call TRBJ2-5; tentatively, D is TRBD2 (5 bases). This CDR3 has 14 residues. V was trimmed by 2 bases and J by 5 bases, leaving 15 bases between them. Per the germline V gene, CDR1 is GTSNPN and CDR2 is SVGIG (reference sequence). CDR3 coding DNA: TGTGCCTGGAGTTCCTGGGCTAGGAGGGAGACCCAGTACTTC. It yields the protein CAWSSWARRETQYF.

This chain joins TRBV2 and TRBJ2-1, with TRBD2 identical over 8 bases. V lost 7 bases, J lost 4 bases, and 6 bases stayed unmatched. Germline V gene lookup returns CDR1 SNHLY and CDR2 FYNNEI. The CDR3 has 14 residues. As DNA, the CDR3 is TGTGCCAGCAAGGGCGGGGGGTCTTACAATGAGCAGTTCTTC. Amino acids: CASKGGGSYNEQFF.

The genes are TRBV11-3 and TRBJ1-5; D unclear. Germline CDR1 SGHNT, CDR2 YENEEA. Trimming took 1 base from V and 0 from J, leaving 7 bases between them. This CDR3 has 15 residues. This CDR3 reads CASSLVRGSNQPQHF. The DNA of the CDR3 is TGTGCCAGCAGCTTAGTCCGGGGTAGCAATCAGCCCCAGCATTTT.

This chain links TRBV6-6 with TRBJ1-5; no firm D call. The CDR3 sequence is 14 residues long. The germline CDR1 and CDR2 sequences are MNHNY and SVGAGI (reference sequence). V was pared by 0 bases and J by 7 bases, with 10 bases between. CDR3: CASSYSPESQPQHF. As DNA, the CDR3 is TGTGCCAGCAGTTACTCACCCGAGTCACAGCCCCAGCATTTT.

The DNA of the CDR3 is TGTGCCAGAACGGGGACAGGGAAGGCCTACGAGCAGTACTTC. It specifies CARTGTGKAYEQYF. The V gene is TRBV2, the J gene TRBJ2-7, with 9 positions matching TRBD1. This CDR3 is built from 14 residues. V lost 9 bases to trimming and J lost 2 bases; unmatched junction nucleotides: 8. CDR1 is SNHLY, CDR2 FYNNEI, per germline.

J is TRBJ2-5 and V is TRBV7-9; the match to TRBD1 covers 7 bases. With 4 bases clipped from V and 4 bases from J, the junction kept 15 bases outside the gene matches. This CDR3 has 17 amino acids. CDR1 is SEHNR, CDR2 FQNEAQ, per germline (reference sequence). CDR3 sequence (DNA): TGTGCCAGCAGCTCCAAAGAAGGGGGCAAGTGGGGAGAGACCCAGTACTTC. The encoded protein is CASSSKEGGKWGETQYF.